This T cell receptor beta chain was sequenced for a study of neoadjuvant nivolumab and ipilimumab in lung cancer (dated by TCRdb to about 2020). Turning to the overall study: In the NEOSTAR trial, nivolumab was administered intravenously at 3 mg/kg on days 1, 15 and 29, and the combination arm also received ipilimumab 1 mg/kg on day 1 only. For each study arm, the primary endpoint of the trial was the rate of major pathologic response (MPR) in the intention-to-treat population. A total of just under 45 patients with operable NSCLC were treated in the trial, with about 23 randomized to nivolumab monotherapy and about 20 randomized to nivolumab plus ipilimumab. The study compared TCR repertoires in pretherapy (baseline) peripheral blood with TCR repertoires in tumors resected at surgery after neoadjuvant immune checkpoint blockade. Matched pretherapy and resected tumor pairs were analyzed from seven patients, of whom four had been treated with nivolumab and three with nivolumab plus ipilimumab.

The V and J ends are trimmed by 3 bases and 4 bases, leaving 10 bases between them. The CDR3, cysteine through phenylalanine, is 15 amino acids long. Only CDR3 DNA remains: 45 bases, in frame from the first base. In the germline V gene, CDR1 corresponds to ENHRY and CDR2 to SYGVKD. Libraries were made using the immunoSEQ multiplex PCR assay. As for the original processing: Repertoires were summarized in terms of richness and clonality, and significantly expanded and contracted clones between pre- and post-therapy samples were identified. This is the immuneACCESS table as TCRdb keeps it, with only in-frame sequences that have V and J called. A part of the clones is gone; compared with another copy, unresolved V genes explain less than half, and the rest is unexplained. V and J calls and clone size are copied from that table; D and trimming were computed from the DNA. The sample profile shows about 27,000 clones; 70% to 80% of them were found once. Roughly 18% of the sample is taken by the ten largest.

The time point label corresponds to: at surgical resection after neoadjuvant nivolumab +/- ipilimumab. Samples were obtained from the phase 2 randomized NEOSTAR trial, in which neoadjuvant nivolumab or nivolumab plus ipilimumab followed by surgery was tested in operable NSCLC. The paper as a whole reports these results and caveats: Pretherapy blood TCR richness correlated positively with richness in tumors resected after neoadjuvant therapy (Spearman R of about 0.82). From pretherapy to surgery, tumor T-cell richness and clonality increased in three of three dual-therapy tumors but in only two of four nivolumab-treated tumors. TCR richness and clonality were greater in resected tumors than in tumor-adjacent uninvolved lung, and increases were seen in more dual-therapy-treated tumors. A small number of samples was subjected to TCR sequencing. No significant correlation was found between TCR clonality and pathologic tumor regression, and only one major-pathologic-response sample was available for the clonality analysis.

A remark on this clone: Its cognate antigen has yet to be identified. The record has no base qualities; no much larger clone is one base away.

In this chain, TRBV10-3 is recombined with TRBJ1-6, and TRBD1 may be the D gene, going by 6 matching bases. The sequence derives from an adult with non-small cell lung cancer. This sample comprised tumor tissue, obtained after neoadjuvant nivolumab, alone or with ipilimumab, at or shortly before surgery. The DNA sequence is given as TGTGCCATCAGTGAACAGGGTTCGTATAATTCACCCCTCCACTTT. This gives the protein CAISEQGSYNSPLHF.